A single sample gave rise to the 18 T cell receptor beta chains below, sequenced in a study of blood T cell repertoires in COVID-19 (dated by TCRdb to the early 2020s). Library preparation employed the immunoSEQ multiplex PCR assay. As stored in TCRdb, this immuneACCESS dataset retains in-frame rearrangements with V and J assigned. A fraction of the clones does not appear; measured against another copy, unresolved V genes explain less than half of the discrepancy, and the remainder lacks a known reason. The sample table contains 300,000 or so clones; only one count was recorded for around 90% of them. The ten largest clones take up over 3.5% of the sample. The material sequenced was peripheral blood. These receptor sequences come from a woman between 35 and 50 years old with acute or convalescent COVID-19.

The sample holds one count of this clone. The V and J genes are TRBV7-8 and TRBJ2-5, with a possible D match to TRBD2 (7 bases). The germline CDR1 and CDR2 sequences are SGHVS and FQNEAQ. CDR3 length equals 15 residues. Trimming left V 1 base short and J 10 bases short, with 19 bases between. CDR3 region: CASSLGGGRTRDQYF. In DNA form, the CDR3 reads TGTGCCAGCAGCTTAGGAGGGGGTCGGACTAGGGACCAGTACTTC. The full variable domain, with the rest looked up from reference TRBV7-8 and TRBJ2-5, is GAGVSQSPRYKVAKRGQDVALRCDPISGHVSLFWYQQALGQGPEFLTYFQNEAQLDKSGLPSDRFFAERPEGSVSTLKIQRTQQEDSAVYLCASSLGGGRTRDQYFGPGTRLLVL.

The chain combines TRBV18 with TRBJ1-3, with D hard to call. The V gene lost 2 bases and the J gene lost 7 bases, with 9 bases spanning the gap. This CDR3 is built from 13 residues. Per germline, CDR1 KGHSH and CDR2 LQKENI. The CDR3 region is CASSPKVDNTIYF. The CDR3, as DNA: TGTGCCAGCTCACCAAAAGTAGATAACACCATATATTTT.

This clone showed up just once. The chain uses TRBV5-1 and TRBJ1-1; tentative D call: TRBD1 (5 bases). CDR1 SGHRS and CDR2 YFSETQ come from the germline V gene. CDR3 length: 12 amino acids. V lost 3 bases, J lost 7 bases, and 10 bases lay in between. The CDR3 coding sequence is TGCGCCAGCAGCTCAAAGACAGATGAAGCTTTCTTT. Its translation is CASSSKTDEAFF.

The V gene is TRBV14, the J gene TRBJ1-2; D is ambiguous. The V gene lost 0 bases and the J gene lost 2 bases, with 4 bases spanning the gap. CDR1 is SGHDN, CDR2 FVKESK, per germline. The CDR3 sequence is 13 residues long. The CDR3 region has the DNA TGTGCCAGCAGCCAAGAGAGCAACTATGGCTACACCTTC. It codes for CASSQESNYGYTF.

The rearrangement uses TRBV5-4 and TRBJ2-7; TRBD2 might be the D (6 bases). V was pared by 1 base and J by 2 bases, with 7 bases between. The germline gives CDR1 SGHNT, CDR2 YYREEE (reference sequence). This CDR3 region has 13 residues. The CDR3 bases are TGTGCCAGCAGCTTGCGCGGGACCTACGAGCAGTACGTC. It codes for CASSLRGTYEQYV.

CDR3 DNA sequence: TGTGCCAGCAGTGAAGCGCCTTCGGACAGGGGTTCCTCTGGAAACACCATATATTTT. The encoded protein is CASSEAPSDRGSSGNTIYF. V and J are TRBV2 and TRBJ1-3; TRBD1 matches at 9 bases. The CDR3 is made up of 19 amino acids. Germline V CDR1 and CDR2: SNHLY, FYNNEI. J was trimmed by 0 bases and V by 0 bases; bases with no gene match: 9.

This clone was detected once. The V gene is TRBV28, the J gene TRBJ1-2; D ambiguous. The CDR3 covers 13 residues. The germline V gene has CDR1 MDHEN and CDR2 SYDVKM. V lost 6 bases and J 5 bases, leaving 13 bases between the germline ends. The CDR3 region has the DNA TGTGCCAGCAGCCTCTCCGCCAGGTATGGCTACACCTTC. Its protein is CASSLSARYGYTF.

This sequence joins TRBV5-6 and TRBJ2-3; possibly TRBD1 for D (5 bases). CDR1 SGHDT and CDR2 YYEEEE come from the germline V gene. V lost 0 bases, J lost 0 bases, and 17 bases lay in between. The CDR3 has 18 residues. In nucleotides, the CDR3 is TGTGCCAGCAGCTTGGGTCAGGGAATTGCCCCAAGCACAGATACGCAGTATTTT. This encodes CASSLGQGIAPSTDTQYF.

V is TRBV5-6 and J is TRBJ2-2, with 8 positions matching TRBD2. Losses at the gene ends were 0 bases for V and 2 bases for J; bases not matched to a gene: 6. The length of the CDR3 is 17 residues. Germline V CDR1 and CDR2: SGHDT, YYEEEE. CDR3 sequence reads: CASSLGSAGGNTGELFF. CDR3 nucleotide sequence: TGTGCCAGCAGCTTGGGGAGCGCGGGGGGCAACACCGGGGAGCTGTTTTTT.

V is TRBV5-6 and J is TRBJ1-2; 7 nucleotides align to TRBD1. This CDR3 region has 13 residues. Per germline, CDR1 SGHDT and CDR2 YYEEEE. V was clipped by 5 bases and J by 3 bases; unmatched bases: 4. The CDR3 DNA is TGTGCCAGCAGATTTGACAGGGACTATGGCTACACCTTC. It encodes CASRFDRDYGYTF.

The chain links TRBV10-3 to TRBJ1-2, with TRBD1 matching 12 bases. J lost 5 bases, V lost 6 bases, and 7 bases had no gene match. The CDR3 is 15 amino acids. Germline V gene lookup returns CDR1 ENHRY and CDR2 SYGVKD. The CDR3 sequence: CAISEGQGAFYGYTF. DNA of the CDR3: TGTGCCATCAGCGAGGGACAGGGGGCTTTTTATGGCTACACCTTC.

The DNA of the CDR3 is TGTGCCAGCAGCACGGAGGGCACAGGTGGCTACACCTTC. Its translation is CASSTEGTGGYTF. V is TRBV7-2 and J is TRBJ1-2, with D perhaps matching TRBD1 (5 bases). V was shortened by 5 bases and J by 7 bases, with 14 bases between the two germline ends. Germline CDR1 reads SGHTA; CDR2 reads FQGNSA. The CDR3 is 13 amino acids.

The chain joins TRBV9 to TRBJ2-1, with TRBD1 as a possible D gene (6 bases). The V end lost 0 bases, the J end lost 3 bases, and 10 bases lay between the germline ends. CDR1 and CDR2 from the germline V gene are SGDLS and YYNGEE. The CDR3 is 15 amino acids. The CDR3 bases are TGTGCCAGCAGCGTAGGGGGGCTCCACTACAATGAGCAGTTCTTC. This encodes CASSVGGLHYNEQFF.

The chain carries TRBV19 and TRBJ1-1; TRBD1 is a possible D gene (5 bases). Per germline, CDR1 LNHDA and CDR2 SQIVND (reference sequence). The V end was cut by 5 bases, the J end by 8 bases, with 18 bases between. The length of the CDR3 is 14 residues. As DNA, the CDR3 is TGTGCCAGTAGTCTCCTACCGCGGGGGGTCGAAGCTTTCTTT. Encoded protein: CASSLLPRGVEAFF.

The chain recombines TRBV9 with TRBJ1-2; tentative D call: TRBD1 (5 bases). V was shortened by 4 bases and J by 3 bases, with 10 bases between the two germline ends. Germline loops: CDR1 SGDLS, CDR2 YYNGEE. The CDR3 is 13 residues long. The CDR3 coding sequence is TGTGCCAGCAGCCCCGACAGCCACTATGGCTACACCTTC. Translated, it gives CASSPDSHYGYTF.

The chain carries TRBV6-2 or TRBV6-3 and TRBJ1-4; D gene ambiguous. Trimming took off 6 bases at V and 4 bases at J, with 6 bases between the two ends. CDR1 and CDR2 (germline): MNHEY, SVGEGT. The CDR3 sequence is 12 residues long. The CDR3 loop reads CASSRSNEKLFF. CDR3 DNA: TGTGCCAGCAGCCGGAGTAATGAAAAACTGTTTTTT.

This clone has a single count. The chain recombines TRBV18 with TRBJ1-1; a weak D match, TRBD1 (6 bases). The CDR3 covers 15 residues. Trimming left V 1 base short and J 5 bases short, with 14 bases between. CDR1 KGHSH and CDR2 LQKENI come from the germline V gene. The CDR3 spells CASSPRLTGKTEAFF. The CDR3 DNA reads TGTGCCAGCTCACCACGCCTTACAGGGAAAACTGAAGCTTTCTTT. Full variable domain (missing parts from reference TRBV18 and TRBJ1-1): NAGVMQNPRHLVRRRGQEARLRCSPMKGHSHVYWYRQLPEEGLKFMVYLQKENIIDESGMPKERFSAEFPKEGPSILRIQQVVRGDSAAYFCASSPRLTGKTEAFFGQGTRLTVV.

The J gene is TRBJ2-7, the V gene TRBV6-1; the D gene is possibly TRBD2 (5 bases). The CDR3 totals 16 residues. With 3 bases removed from V and 1 base from J, the gap between germline ends came to 16 bases. Germline loops: CDR1 MNHNS, CDR2 SASEGT. For the CDR3, the DNA is TGTGCCAGCAGTGACCCCCGCGCCCGACTATCCTACGAGCAGTACGTC. It codes for CASSDPRARLSYEQYV.